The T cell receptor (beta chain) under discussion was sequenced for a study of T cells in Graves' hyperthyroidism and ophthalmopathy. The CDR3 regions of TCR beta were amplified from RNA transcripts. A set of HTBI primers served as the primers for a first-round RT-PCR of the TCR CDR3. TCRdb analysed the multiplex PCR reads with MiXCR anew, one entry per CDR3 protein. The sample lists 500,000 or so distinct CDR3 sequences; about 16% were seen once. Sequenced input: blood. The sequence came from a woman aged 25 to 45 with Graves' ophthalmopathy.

This CDR3 is CASSESGVVAKNIQYF. The CDR3 DNA follows: TGTGCCAGCAGTGAATCAGGGGTCGTGGCCAAAAACATTCAGTACTTC. The rearrangement joins TRBV25-1 to TRBJ2-4; maybe TRBD1 (6 bases). Trimming removed 1 base at V and 1 base at J, with 11 bases between. Germline assignment: CDR1 MGHDK and CDR2 SYGVNS. This CDR3 is built from 16 residues.